The 32 T cell receptor beta chains below come from one sample, sequenced in a study of shared clonotypes between healthy human individuals. The table came from immunoSEQ multiplex PCR; TCRdb's copy has only in-frame clones and leaves some out. Altogether fewer than 350,000 clones are present, roughly 84% being singletons, with the ten largest covering around 15%. The specimen sequenced was memory CD8+ T cells sorted from blood. The subset is: CD45RO+ cells pooled with CCR7-negative TemRA cells. Receptors were obtained from a man aged 18 to 29 in good health.

The chain employs TRBV4-1 and TRBJ1-2; tentatively, D is TRBD1 (5 bases). CDR1 and CDR2 from the germline V gene are MGHRA and YSYEKL. V was cut by 0 bases and J by 4 bases, with 12 bases left in between. The CDR3 has 15 amino acids. The CDR3 DNA reads TGCGCCAGCAGCCAAGATCGGCAGGGTGGCTATGGCTACACCTTC. Encoded protein: CASSQDRQGGYGYTF.

The chain is built from TRBV13 and TRBJ2-5; the match to TRBD1 covers 9 bases. The CDR3 sequence is 15 residues long. V shed 5 bases, J shed 5 bases, and the junction held 9 bases outside the gene matches. Germline assignment: CDR1 PRHDT and CDR2 FYEKMQ (reference sequence). CDR3 in DNA: TGTGCCAGCAGCCCCTGGACAGGGGAGGGGGAGACCCAGTACTTC. Translation gives CASSPWTGEGETQYF.

About this clone itself: It is likely a read error: a sequence one base away is far more abundant. The rearrangement links TRBV6-6 to TRBJ2-2, with D unclear. The germline gives CDR1 MNHNY, CDR2 SVGAGI (reference sequence). CDR3 length: 12 residues. V gave up 5 bases and J gave up 2 bases, with 3 bases separating them. CDR3 loop: CASSPNTGELFF. CDR3 sequence (DNA): TGTGCCAGCAGTCCTAACACCGGGGAGCTGTTTTTT.

This chain connects TRBV4-3 to TRBJ1-6, with D unclear. The CDR3 sequence is 16 residues long. CDR1 LGHNA and CDR2 YSLEER come from the germline V gene. V was cut by 0 bases and J by 6 bases, with 12 bases left in between. This chain's CDR3 is CASSQDKNSINSPLHF. Written as DNA, the CDR3 is TGCGCCAGCAGCCAAGATAAAAACAGCATTAATTCACCCCTCCACTTT.

The CDR3 reads CASRTSGSSYEQYF. The CDR3 DNA sequence: TGTGCCAGTAGGACTAGCGGGAGTTCTTACGAGCAGTACTTC. This chain joins TRBV19 and TRBJ2-7; 12 bases agree with TRBD2. This CDR3 spans 14 amino acids. CDR1 LNHDA and CDR2 SQIVND come from the germline V gene (reference sequence). Germline trimming cut 6 bases from V and 4 bases from J; bases unmatched to any gene: 4.

CDR3 in amino acids: CASTRVAGYTF. Here the CDR3 DNA reads TGTGCCAGCACCAGGGTGGCTGGCTACACCTTC. The V gene is TRBV2, the J gene TRBJ1-2; D is possibly TRBD1 (5 bases). This CDR3 spans 11 amino acids. Germline lookup yields CDR1 SNHLY and CDR2 FYNNEI. Between the trimmed V and J ends, which lost 7 bases and 7 bases, there was a span of 10 bases.

This sequence joins TRBV27 and TRBJ2-3; TRBD1 might be the D (5 bases). Germline V lookup: CDR1 MNHEY, CDR2 SMNVEV (reference sequence). This CDR3 contains 14 residues. The V end was cut by 5 bases, the J end by 1 base, with 10 bases between. As DNA, the CDR3 is TGTGCCAGCAGTCTAGGGGCGCGCACAGATACGCAGTATTTT. Amino acids: CASSLGARTDTQYF.

This chain links TRBV19 with TRBJ2-7; the D gene is possibly TRBD2 (5 bases). The germline gives CDR1 LNHDA, CDR2 SQIVND (reference sequence). V lost 6 bases and J 3 bases, leaving 6 bases between the germline ends. The CDR3 sequence is 11 residues long. CDR3 region: CASSDYYEQYF. The CDR3 DNA reads TGTGCCAGTAGCGACTACTACGAGCAGTACTTC.

This sequence joins TRBV6-4 and TRBJ1-3; no firm D call. Germline-derived CDR1 and CDR2 are MRHNA and SNTAGT. The CDR3 extends over 15 amino acids. V was cut by 2 bases and J by 0 bases, with 8 bases left in between. The CDR3 sequence is CASSDPSNSGNTIYF. The CDR3 nucleotides read TGTGCCAGCAGTGACCCGAGTAACTCTGGAAACACCATATATTTT.

This rearrangement joins TRBV6-5 to TRBJ1-6; D is possibly TRBD1 (6 bases). This CDR3 comprises 15 residues. Deletions cut 6 bases from V and 4 bases from J, with 13 bases between. Per the germline V gene, CDR1 is MNHEY and CDR2 is SVGAGI. As DNA, the CDR3 is TGTGCCAGCAGCCTGGGACAAACTTATAATTCACCCCTCCACTTT. Its protein product is CASSLGQTYNSPLHF.

This clone was detected a few times. The J gene is TRBJ1-5, the V gene TRBV5-5; 8 bases align to TRBD1. Germline V gene sequence: CDR1 SGHKS, CDR2 YYEKEE (reference sequence). Unmatched junction bases numbered 6, after V lost 0 bases and J lost 7 bases. The CDR3 sequence is 15 residues long. The CDR3 DNA follows: TGTGCCAGCAGCTTGGGGTCAGGGGGCGGCCAGCCCCAGCATTTT. This translates into CASSLGSGGGQPQHF.

V usage is TRBV4-1 and J usage is TRBJ1-2; a possible D gene is TRBD1 (6 bases). This CDR3 is 12 amino acids long. Germline loops: CDR1 MGHRA, CDR2 YSYEKL. The V and J ends lost 1 base and 7 bases respectively, with 7 bases between them. Written as DNA, the CDR3 is TGCGCCAGCAGCCAAGGAGGGGGTGGCTACACCTTC. It specifies CASSQGGGGYTF.

This clone has more than one count but fewer than ten. This sequence joins TRBV4-3 and TRBJ1-2, with TRBD1 identical over 7 bases. The CDR3 is 14 amino acids. Per germline, CDR1 LGHNA and CDR2 YSLEER. J gave up 4 bases and V 4 bases, and 6 bases lay outside the gene matches. The CDR3 reads CASSPDRVGYGYTF. The CDR3 DNA reads TGCGCCAGCAGCCCCGACAGGGTAGGCTATGGCTACACCTTC.

J is TRBJ2-5 and V is TRBV4-1; 7 nucleotides align to TRBD1. CDR3 size: 14 residues. Trimming at V came to 1 base and at J to 3 bases, leaving 2 bases not matched to a gene. The germline V gene encodes CDR1 MGHRA and CDR2 YSYEKL. DNA of the CDR3: TGCGCCAGCAGCCAAGGGACAGGAGAAGAGACCCAGTACTTC. It specifies CASSQGTGEETQYF.

This clone occurred a few times. V and J are TRBV10-2 and TRBJ2-3; TRBD1 matches 11 bases. The CDR3 is made up of 18 amino acids. The germline CDR1 and CDR2 sequences are WSHSY and SAAADI. V trimming: 2 bases; J trimming: 2 bases; junction bases outside the gene matches: 9. CDR3 in amino acids: CASSETTGTGGITDTQYF. The CDR3 DNA sequence: TGCGCCAGCAGTGAGACGACCGGGACAGGGGGAATCACAGATACGCAGTATTTT.

V usage is TRBV5-6 and J usage is TRBJ2-1, with 8 positions matching TRBD1. The CDR3 is 15 amino acids. V was pared by 0 bases and J by 5 bases, with 4 bases of the junction left unmatched. The V gene's germline CDR1 is SGHDT and CDR2 YYEEEE. CDR3 nucleotides: TGTGCCAGCAGCTTGGAACAGGGGGGCAACAATGAGCAGTTCTTC. Translated: CASSLEQGGNNEQFF.

The chain is built from TRBV7-8 and TRBJ2-3, with 7 bases identical to TRBD1. J lost 6 bases, V lost 3 bases, and 3 bases had no gene match. CDR3 size: 13 residues. Germline V gene data show CDR1 as SGHVS and CDR2 as FQNEAQ. CDR3 region: CASSFAQGDTQYF. The CDR3 DNA reads TGTGCCAGCAGCTTCGCACAGGGGGATACGCAGTATTTT.

The CDR3: CASRELYGYTF. The CDR3 coding sequence is TGTGCCAGCAGGGAGCTATATGGCTACACCTTC. The chain links TRBV13 to TRBJ1-2; D gene unclear. This CDR3 is built from 11 residues. The germline CDR1 and CDR2 sequences are PRHDT and FYEKMQ (reference sequence). Trimming shortened V by 6 bases and J by 5 bases, and 7 bases separated the two germline ends.

This clone was observed a handful of times. The same CDR3 arises from other DNA sequences in this sample as well. The chain joins TRBV5-6 to TRBJ2-7, with D unresolved. The germline CDR1 and CDR2 sequences are SGHDT and YYEEEE. V lost 4 bases and J 3 bases, leaving 8 bases between the germline ends. The CDR3 extends over 12 amino acids. The CDR3 here is CASSLASYEQYF. For the CDR3, the DNA is TGTGCCAGCAGCCTGGCTAGCTACGAGCAGTACTTC.

The rearrangement links TRBV19 to TRBJ2-1; no reliable D call. V gave up 4 bases and J gave up 8 bases, with 9 bases separating them. CDR1 and CDR2 (germline): LNHDA, SQIVND (reference sequence). The CDR3 length is 12 residues. Here the CDR3 DNA reads TGTGCCAGTAGTAGTGGCCTGTATGAGCAGTTCTTC. Translated: CASSSGLYEQFF.

The rearrangement links TRBV7-9 to TRBJ2-3; D is uncertain. Trimming stripped 4 bases from V and 3 bases from J, with 8 bases between. The V gene's germline CDR1 is SEHNR and CDR2 FQNEAQ (reference sequence). This CDR3 has 13 amino acids. CDR3 in amino acids: CASSSTMTDTQYF. The CDR3 coding sequence is TGTGCCAGCAGCTCGACCATGACAGATACGCAGTATTTT.

The J gene is TRBJ2-7, the V gene TRBV4-3; 7 bases align to TRBD2. CDR1 is LGHNA, CDR2 YSLEER, per germline. V lost 0 bases to trimming and J lost 3 bases; unmatched junction nucleotides: 5. This CDR3 is 15 amino acids long. In nucleotides, the CDR3 is TGCGCCAGCAGCCAAGATCGGCGGGAGCACTACGAGCAGTACTTC. Amino acids: CASSQDRREHYEQYF.

The CDR3 DNA sequence: TGCGCCAGCAGGCCCCGCTTGGACCCCTTCAAAGAACGGGGTTATCGCGGCTACACCTTC. Protein: CASRPRLDPFKERGYRGYTF. The V gene is TRBV4-1, the J gene TRBJ1-2; no clear D gene. Germline CDR1 and CDR2: MGHRA and YSYEKL. The CDR3 loop spans 20 amino acids. V lost 6 bases, J lost 8 bases, and 37 bases lay in between.

The V and J genes are TRBV2 and TRBJ2-1, with 11 bases fitting TRBD2. Looked up from germline, CDR1 is SNHLY and CDR2 is FYNNEI. CDR3 length equals 17 residues. The trim removed 5 bases at V and 4 bases at J, leaving 10 bases unmatched. CDR3 DNA: TGTGCCAGCAGTAAAAGCCCCGGGACTAGCGGATACAATGAGCAGTTCTTC. Translation: CASSKSPGTSGYNEQFF.

The chain links TRBV9 to TRBJ2-7, with D possibly matching TRBD1 (6 bases). The CDR3 sequence is 14 residues long. The germline CDR1 and CDR2 sequences are SGDLS and YYNGEE. Trimming took 3 bases from V and 0 from J, leaving 10 bases between them. The CDR3 nucleotides read TGTGCCAGCAGCGGCCGGGACAACTCCTACGAGCAGTACTTC. Translating gives CASSGRDNSYEQYF.

This clone was observed a few times. Other DNA sequences of this sample code for an identical CDR3. This sequence joins TRBV7-9 and TRBJ1-1; no definite D call. The CDR3 covers 12 residues. Germline CDR1 is SEHNR and CDR2 is FQNEAQ (reference sequence). V gave up 2 bases and J gave up 3 bases, with 4 bases separating them. CDR3 DNA sequence: TGTGCCAGCAGCTTACGGGACACTGAAGCTTTCTTT. Its translation: CASSLRDTEAFF.

V and J are TRBV6-4 and TRBJ2-7, with 7 bases identical to TRBD1. From germline, CDR1 is MRHNA and CDR2 SNTAGT. The CDR3 extends over 13 amino acids. The V segment lost 8 bases and the J segment 3 bases; nucleotides outside the gene matches: 7. CDR3 protein: CASPDRECYEQYF. CDR3 sequence (DNA): TGTGCCAGCCCTGACAGGGAGTGCTACGAGCAGTACTTC.

The chain carries TRBV7-9 and TRBJ1-2, with 8 bases matching TRBD1. The CDR3 runs to 16 residues. Trimming cost V 6 bases and J 5 bases; bases outside gene matches: 14. Germline loops: CDR1 SEHNR, CDR2 FQNEAQ (reference sequence). This CDR3 is CASRTGTGARRYGYTF. DNA for the CDR3: TGTGCCAGCAGAACCGGGACAGGAGCGAGACGGTATGGCTACACCTTC.

The rearrangement joins TRBV6-5 to TRBJ2-7, with TRBD2 identical over 13 bases. CDR1 and CDR2 (germline): MNHEY, SVGAGI. This CDR3 is built from 15 residues. The junction had 4 bases not matched to a gene; V was cut back by 3 bases and J by 5 bases. In nucleotides, the CDR3 is TGTGCCAGCAGTTATGGACTAGCGGGGGCTCACGAGCAGTACTTC. As protein: CASSYGLAGAHEQYF.

The rearrangement joins TRBV5-6 to TRBJ2-7, with D hard to call. Germline V gene lookup returns CDR1 SGHDT and CDR2 YYEEEE. V was cut by 4 bases and J by 3 bases, with 14 bases left in between. This CDR3 comprises 14 residues. The CDR3 coding sequence is TGTGCCAGCAGCCATGTTAACCAAGACTACGAGCAGTACTTC. Its protein product is CASSHVNQDYEQYF. The variable domain in full, with the rest retrieved from reference TRBV5-6 and TRBJ2-7, is DAGVTQSPTHLIKTRGQQVTLRCSPKSGHDTVSWYQQALGQGPQFIFQYYEEEERQRGNFPDRFSGHQFPNYSSELNVNALLLGDSALYLCASSHVNQDYEQYFGPGTRLTVT.

This chain uses TRBV29-1 with TRBJ1-2; 10 bases match TRBD1. Germline V CDR1 and CDR2: SQVTM, ANQGSEA. The CDR3 length is 14 residues. Trimming removed 4 bases from V and 1 base from J; junction bases left unmatched: 3. This CDR3 reads CSVAGTGDNYGYTF. CDR3 bases: TGCAGCGTTGCAGGGACAGGGGATAACTATGGCTACACCTTC.

The genes are TRBV4-1 and TRBJ1-1; D unclear. V lost 7 bases to trimming and J lost 3 bases, with 24 bases between them. Germline CDR1 reads MGHRA; CDR2 reads YSYEKL. CDR3 length: 17 amino acids. The CDR3 region is CASKRMWRTAEDTEAFF. The CDR3, as DNA: TGCGCCAGCAAGAGAATGTGGCGGACCGCCGAGGACACTGAAGCTTTCTTT.